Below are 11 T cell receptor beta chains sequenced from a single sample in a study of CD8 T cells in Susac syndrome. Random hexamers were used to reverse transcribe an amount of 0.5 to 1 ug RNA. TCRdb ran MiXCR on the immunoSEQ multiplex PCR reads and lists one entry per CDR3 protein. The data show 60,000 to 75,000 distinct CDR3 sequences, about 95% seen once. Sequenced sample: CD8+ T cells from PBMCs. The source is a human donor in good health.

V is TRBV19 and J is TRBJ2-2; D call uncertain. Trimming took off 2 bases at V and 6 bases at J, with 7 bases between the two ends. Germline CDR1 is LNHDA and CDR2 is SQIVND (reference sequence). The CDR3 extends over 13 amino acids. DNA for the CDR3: TGTGCCAGTAGTATAACAACAGCCGGGGAGCTGTTTTTT. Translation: CASSITTAGELFF.

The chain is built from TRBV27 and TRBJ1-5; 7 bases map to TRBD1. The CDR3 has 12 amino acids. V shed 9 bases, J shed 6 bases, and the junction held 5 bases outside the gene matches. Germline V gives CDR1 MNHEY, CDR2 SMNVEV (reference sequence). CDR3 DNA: TGTGCCAGAGACAGGGTTTGTCAGCCCCAGCATTTT. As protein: CARDRVCQPQHF.

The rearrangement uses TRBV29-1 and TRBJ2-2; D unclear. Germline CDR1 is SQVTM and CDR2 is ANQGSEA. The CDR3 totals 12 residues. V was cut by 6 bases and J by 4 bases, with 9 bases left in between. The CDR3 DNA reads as TGCAGCGTCTCCGAGAGCACCGGGGAGCTGTTTTTT. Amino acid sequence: CSVSESTGELFF.

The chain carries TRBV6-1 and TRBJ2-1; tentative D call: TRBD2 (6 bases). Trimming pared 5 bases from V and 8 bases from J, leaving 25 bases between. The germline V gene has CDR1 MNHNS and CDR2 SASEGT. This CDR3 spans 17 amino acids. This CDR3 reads CASSRSGHSWNLDEQFF. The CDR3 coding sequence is TGTGCCAGCAGTAGGAGCGGGCACTCCTGGAACCTCGATGAGCAGTTCTTC.

The CDR3 DNA follows: TGTGCCAGCAGCTTTGACAGCGCTGGAAACACCATATATTTT. This codes for CASSFDSAGNTIYF. This sequence joins TRBV13 and TRBJ1-3; TRBD1 is a possible D gene (5 bases). Germline V gene data show CDR1 as PRHDT and CDR2 as FYEKMQ (reference sequence). The CDR3 runs to 14 residues. The ends were cut back, 3 bases at V and 2 bases at J, with 8 bases in the middle.

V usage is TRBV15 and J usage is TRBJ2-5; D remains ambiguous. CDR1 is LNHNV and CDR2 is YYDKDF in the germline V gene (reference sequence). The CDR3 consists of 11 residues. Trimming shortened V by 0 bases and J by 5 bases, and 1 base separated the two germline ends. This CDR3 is CATSREETQYF. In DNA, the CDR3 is TGTGCCACCAGCAGAGAGGAGACCCAGTACTTC.

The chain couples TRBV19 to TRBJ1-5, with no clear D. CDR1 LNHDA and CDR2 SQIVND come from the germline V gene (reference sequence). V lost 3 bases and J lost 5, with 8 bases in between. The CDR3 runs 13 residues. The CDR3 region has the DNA TGTGCCAGTAGTATCACGGCCTATCAGCCCCAGCATTTT. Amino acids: CASSITAYQPQHF.

The DNA for the CDR3 is TGTGCCAGTATGGGGTGGTCAGGCCAAGAGACCCAGTACTTC. Its protein product is CASMGWSGQETQYF. The genes are TRBV19 and TRBJ2-5; D ambiguous. CDR1 LNHDA and CDR2 SQIVND come from the germline V gene (reference sequence). The V end lost 7 bases, the J end lost 1 base, and 13 bases lay between the germline ends. The CDR3 has 14 amino acids.

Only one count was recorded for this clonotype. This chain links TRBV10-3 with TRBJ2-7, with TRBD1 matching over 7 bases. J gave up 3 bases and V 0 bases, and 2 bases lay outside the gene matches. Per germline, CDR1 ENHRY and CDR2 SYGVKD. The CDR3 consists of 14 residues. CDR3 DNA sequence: TGTGCCATCAGTGAGTCTTGGGACAGCTACGAGCAGTACGTC. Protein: CAISESWDSYEQYV.

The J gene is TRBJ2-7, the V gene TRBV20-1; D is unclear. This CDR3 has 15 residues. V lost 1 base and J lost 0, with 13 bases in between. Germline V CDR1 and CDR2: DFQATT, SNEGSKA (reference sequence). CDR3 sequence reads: CSARVSIVSSYEQYF. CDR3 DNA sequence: TGCAGTGCTAGAGTGTCTATAGTGAGCTCCTACGAGCAGTACTTC.

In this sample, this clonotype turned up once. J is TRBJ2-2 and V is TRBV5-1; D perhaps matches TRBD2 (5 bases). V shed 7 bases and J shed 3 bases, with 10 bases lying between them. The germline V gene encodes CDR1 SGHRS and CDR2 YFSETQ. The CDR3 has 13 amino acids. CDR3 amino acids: CASGEGYTGELFF. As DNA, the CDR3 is TGCGCCAGCGGCGAGGGATACACCGGGGAGCTGTTTTTT. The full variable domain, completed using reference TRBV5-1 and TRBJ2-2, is KAGVTQTPRYLIKTRGQQVTLSCSPISGHRSVSWYQQTPGQGLQFLFEYFSETQRNKGNFPGRFSGRQFSNSRSEMNVSTLELGDSALYLCASGEGYTGELFFGEGSRLTVL.